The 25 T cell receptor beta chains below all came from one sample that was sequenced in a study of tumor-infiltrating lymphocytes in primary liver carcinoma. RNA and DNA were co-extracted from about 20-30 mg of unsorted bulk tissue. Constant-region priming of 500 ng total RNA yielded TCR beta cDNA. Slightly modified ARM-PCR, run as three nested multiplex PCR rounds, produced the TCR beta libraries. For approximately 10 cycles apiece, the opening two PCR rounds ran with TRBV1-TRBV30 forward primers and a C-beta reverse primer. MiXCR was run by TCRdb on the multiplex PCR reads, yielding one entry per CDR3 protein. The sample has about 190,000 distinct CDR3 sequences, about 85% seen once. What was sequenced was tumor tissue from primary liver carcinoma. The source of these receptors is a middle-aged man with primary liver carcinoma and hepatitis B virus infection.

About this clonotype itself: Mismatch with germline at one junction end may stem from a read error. CDR3 sequence (DNA): TGTGTCAGCTCGATAGGGCTTTCTGGAAACACCATATATTTT. This gives the protein CVSSIGLSGNTIYF. The chain is built from TRBV11-3 and TRBJ1-3, with D unclear. The CDR3 runs to 14 residues. CDR1 and CDR2 from the germline V gene are SGHNT and YENEEA.

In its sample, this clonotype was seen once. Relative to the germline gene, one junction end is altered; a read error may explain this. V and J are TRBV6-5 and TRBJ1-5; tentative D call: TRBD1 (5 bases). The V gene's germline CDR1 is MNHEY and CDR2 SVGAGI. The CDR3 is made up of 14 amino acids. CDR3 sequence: CASNYSGQNQPQHF. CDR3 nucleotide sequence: TGTGCCAGCAATTACTCGGGGCAAAATCAGCCCCAGCATTTT.

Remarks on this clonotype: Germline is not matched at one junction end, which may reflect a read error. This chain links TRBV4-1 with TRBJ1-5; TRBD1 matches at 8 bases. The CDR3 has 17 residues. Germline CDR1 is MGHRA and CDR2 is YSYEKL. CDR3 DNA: TGCGCCAGCAGCCAAGAAAATGTTCCAGGGGGCAATCAGCCCCAGAATTTT. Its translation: CASSQENVPGGNQPQNF.

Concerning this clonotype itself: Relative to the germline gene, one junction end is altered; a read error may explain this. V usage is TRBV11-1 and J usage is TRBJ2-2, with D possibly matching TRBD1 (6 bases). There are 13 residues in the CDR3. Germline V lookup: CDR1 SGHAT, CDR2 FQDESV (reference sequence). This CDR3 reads CVRSLWDTGELFF. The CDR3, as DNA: TGTGTCAGAAGCCTTTGGGACACCGGGGAGCTATTTTTT.

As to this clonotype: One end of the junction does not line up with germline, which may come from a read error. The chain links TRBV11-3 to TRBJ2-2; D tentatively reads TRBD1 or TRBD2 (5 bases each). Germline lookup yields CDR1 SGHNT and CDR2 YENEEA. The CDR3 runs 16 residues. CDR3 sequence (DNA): TGTGCCAGCAGCCCCGGACAAGCGTGCTACACCGGGGAGCTGCTTTTT. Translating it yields CASSPGQACYTGELLF.

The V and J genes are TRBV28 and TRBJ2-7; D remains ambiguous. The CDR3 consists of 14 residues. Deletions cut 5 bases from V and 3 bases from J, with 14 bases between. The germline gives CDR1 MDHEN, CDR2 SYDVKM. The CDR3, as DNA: TGTGCCAGCAGTCCTCGACATGTGTACTACGAGCAGTACTTC. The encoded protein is CASSPRHVYYEQYF. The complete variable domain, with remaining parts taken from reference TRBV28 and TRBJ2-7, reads DVKVTQSSRYLVKRTGEKVFLECVQDMDHENMFWYRQDPGLGLRLIYFSYDVKMKEKGDIPEGYSVSREKKERFSLILESASTNQTSMYLCASSPRHVYYEQYFGPGTRLTVT.

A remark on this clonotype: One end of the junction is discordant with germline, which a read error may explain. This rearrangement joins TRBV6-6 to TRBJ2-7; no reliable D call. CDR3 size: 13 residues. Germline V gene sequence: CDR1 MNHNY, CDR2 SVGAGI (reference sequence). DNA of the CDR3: TGTGCCAGCACCCCAGGACCCTCCTACGAACAGTACTTC. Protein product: CASTPGPSYEQYF.

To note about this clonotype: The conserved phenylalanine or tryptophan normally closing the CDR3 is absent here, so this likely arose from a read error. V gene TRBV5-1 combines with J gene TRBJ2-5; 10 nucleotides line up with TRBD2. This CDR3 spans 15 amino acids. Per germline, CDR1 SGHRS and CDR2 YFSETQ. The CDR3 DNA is TGCGCCAGCAACTTGGCCGGGACTAGCGAGGAGACCCAGTACTAC. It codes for CASNLAGTSEETQYY.

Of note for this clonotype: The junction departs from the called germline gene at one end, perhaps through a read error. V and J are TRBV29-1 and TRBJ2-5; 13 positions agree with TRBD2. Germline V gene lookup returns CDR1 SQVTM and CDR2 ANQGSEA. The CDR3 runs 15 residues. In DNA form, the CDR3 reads TGCAGCCTTCGGACTAGCGGGAGATGGGCAGAGACACAGTACTTC. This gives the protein CSLRTSGRWAETQYF.

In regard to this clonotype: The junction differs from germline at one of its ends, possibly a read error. This CDR3 reads CSVGLAGGLYNVQFF. The CDR3 DNA sequence: TGCAGCGTTGGACTAGCGGGAGGGCTATACAATGTGCAGTTTTTC. The genes are TRBV29-1 and TRBJ2-1; 14 bases agree with TRBD2. CDR3 length: 15 residues. The germline gives CDR1 SQVTM, CDR2 ANQGSEA.

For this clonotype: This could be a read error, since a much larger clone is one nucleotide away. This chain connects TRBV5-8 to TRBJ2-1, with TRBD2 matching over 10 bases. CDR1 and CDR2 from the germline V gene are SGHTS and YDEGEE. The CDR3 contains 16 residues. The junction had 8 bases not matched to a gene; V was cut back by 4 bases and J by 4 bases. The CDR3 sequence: CASSLGLAEGYNEQFF. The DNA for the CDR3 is TGTGCCAGCAGCCTCGGACTAGCGGAGGGGTACAATGAGCAGTTCTTC.

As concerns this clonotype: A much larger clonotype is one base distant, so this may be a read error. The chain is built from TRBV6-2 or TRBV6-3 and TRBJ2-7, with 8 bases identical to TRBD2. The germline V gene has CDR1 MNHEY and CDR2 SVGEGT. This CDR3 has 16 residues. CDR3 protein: CVSSYSGLAGGREQYF. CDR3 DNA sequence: TGTGTCAGCAGTTACTCAGGACTGGCGGGAGGACGCGAGCAGTACTTC.

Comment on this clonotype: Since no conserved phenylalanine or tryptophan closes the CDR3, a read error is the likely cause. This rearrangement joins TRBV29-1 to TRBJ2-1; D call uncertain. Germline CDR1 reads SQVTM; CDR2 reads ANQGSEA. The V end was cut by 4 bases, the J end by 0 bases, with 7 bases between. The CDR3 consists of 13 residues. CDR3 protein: CSVARSSYNEQFL. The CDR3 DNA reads TGCAGCGTTGCGAGGTCCTCCTACAATGAGCAGTTCCTA.

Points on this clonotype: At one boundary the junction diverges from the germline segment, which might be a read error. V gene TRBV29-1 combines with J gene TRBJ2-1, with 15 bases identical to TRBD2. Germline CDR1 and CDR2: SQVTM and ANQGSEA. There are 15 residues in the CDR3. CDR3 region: CSFGLAGGFYDEQFF. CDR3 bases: TGCAGCTTTGGACTAGCGGGAGGGTTCTACGATGAGCAGTTCTTT.

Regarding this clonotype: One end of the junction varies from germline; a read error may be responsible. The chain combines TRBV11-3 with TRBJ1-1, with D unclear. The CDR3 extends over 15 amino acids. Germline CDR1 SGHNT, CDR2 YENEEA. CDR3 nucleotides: TGTCCCAGCAGCCCAGGATCGGGTTGGGGTACTGAAACTTTCTTT. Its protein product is CPSSPGSGWGTETFF.

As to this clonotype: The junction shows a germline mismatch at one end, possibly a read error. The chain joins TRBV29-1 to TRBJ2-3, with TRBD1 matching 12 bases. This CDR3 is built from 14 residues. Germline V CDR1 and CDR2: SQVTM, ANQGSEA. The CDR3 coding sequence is TGTAGCGGGGGACAGGGGGCGGTCACATATACACAGTATTTT. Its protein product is CSGGQGAVTYTQYF.

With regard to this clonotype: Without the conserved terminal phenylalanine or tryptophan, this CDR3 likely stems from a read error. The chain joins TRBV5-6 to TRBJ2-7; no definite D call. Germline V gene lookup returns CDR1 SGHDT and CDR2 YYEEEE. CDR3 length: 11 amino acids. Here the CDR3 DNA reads TGTGTCAGCAGCCGCAGATACGAGCAGTACCTC. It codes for CVSSRRYEQYL.

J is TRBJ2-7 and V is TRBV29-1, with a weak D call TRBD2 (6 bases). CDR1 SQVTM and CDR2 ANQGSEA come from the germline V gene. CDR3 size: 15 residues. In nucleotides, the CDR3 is TGCAACATTGAAGATCCAGGAGGGAGCTCTTACGAGCAGTACTTC. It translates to CNIEDPGGSSYEQYF.

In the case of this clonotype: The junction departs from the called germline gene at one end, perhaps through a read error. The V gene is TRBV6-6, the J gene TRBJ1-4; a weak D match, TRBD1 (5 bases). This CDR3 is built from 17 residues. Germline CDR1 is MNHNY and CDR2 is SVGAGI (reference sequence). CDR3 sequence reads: CASSYSDPEGTNEKLYF. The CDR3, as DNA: TGTGCCAGCAGTTACTCGGACCCAGAAGGGACTAATGAAAAACTGTATTTT.

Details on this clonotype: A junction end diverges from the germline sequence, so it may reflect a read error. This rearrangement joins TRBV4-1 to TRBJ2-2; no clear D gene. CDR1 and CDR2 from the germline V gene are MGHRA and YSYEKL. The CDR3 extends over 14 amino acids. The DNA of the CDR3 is TGCACCAGTACCAGGACGAGGAACAGCGGGGAGCTGTTTTTT. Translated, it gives CTSTRTRNSGELFF.

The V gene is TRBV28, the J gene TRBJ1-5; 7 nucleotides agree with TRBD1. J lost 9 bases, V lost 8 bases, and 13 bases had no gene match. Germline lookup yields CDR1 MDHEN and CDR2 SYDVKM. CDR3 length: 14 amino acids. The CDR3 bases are TGTGCCAGCGGGGACGGACAGGTCCGAGCGCCCCAGCATTTT. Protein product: CASGDGQVRAPQHF.

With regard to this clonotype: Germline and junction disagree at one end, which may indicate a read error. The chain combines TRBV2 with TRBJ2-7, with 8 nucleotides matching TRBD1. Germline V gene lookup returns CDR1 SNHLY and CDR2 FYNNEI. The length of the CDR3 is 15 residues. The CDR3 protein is CASADTRDRPYKQYF. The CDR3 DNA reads TGTGCCAGCGCCGACACAAGGGACAGGCCCTACAAGCAGTACTTC.

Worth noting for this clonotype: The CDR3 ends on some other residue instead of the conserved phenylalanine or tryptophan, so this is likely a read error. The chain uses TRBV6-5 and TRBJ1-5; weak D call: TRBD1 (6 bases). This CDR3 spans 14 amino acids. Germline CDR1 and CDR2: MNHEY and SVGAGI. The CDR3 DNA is TGTACCAGCAGTTACTCGGGACAAAATCAGCCCCAGCATTAT. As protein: CTSSYSGQNQPQHY.

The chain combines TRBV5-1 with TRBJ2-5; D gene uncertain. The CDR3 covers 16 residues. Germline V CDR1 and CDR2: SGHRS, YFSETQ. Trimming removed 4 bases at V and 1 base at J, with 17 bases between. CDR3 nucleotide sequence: TGCGCCAGCAGCATCGACAAGAGCGTACGCCAAGAGACCCAGTACTTC. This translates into CASSIDKSVRQETQYF.

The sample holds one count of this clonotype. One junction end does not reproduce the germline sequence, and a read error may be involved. The CDR3 loop is CPSIRGQDTYEQYF. The CDR3 DNA reads as TGTCCCAGCATTAGAGGACAGGACACCTACGAGCAGTACTTC. The chain recombines TRBV28 with TRBJ2-7; 7 bases match TRBD1. The CDR3 loop spans 14 amino acids. The germline V gene has CDR1 MDHEN and CDR2 SYDVKM. The variable domain in full, with the rest retrieved from reference TRBV28 and TRBJ2-7, is DVKVTQSSRYLVKRTGEKVFLECVQDMDHENMFWYRQDPGLGLRLIYFSYDVKMKEKGDIPEGYSVSREKKERFSLILESASTNQTSMYLCPSIRGQDTYEQYFGPGTRLTVT.